This T cell receptor (beta chain) was captured by sequencing in a study of cytomegalovirus exposure and HLA in healthy donors. Points on this clone: Its antigen is not identified.

Germline CDR1 and CDR2: SQVTM and ANQGSEA. The CDR3 has 14 residues. Trimming removed 5 bases from V and 2 bases from J; junction bases left unmatched: 5. TCRdb's table, derived via immunoSEQ multiplex PCR, lists solely in-frame clones and lacks some. The table has roughly 150,000 clones, approximately 90% seen once. Whole-study results and caveats: The study listed 164 cytomegalovirus-associated TCR beta chains. Specificity for CMV antigens was confirmed in vitro for a few of the CMV-associated chains. According to a subsequent analysis, TCR clusters from the first cohort were inclined to appear together in the roughly 120 validation repertoires.

This receptor was taken from a man younger than 30 in good health and CMV-seronegative. The sequenced sample consisted of PBMCs. J is TRBJ2-7 and V is TRBV29-1; 11 bases are a match to TRBD2. DNA of the CDR3: TGCAGCGTTCCTGGGACTAGCGGAACCTACGAGCAGTACTTC. Residues: CSVPGTSGTYEQYF.